The 9 T cell receptor beta chains listed next were all sequenced from one sample in a study of identical twins' blood T cells (dated by TCRdb to the early 2010s). Library prep was done by 5' RACE. The sequencer was an Illumina Genome Analyzer IIx. TCRdb took the public reads, trimmed them with fastp at Q25, ran MiXCR for clone calling and kept in-frame beta chains. Identical CDR3 protein sequences are pooled into one entry, listed with their most common genes and DNA. The sample yields a few hundred thousand distinct CDR3 sequences; roughly 30% were counted once. 5.5% to 6.5% of the sample is taken by the ten largest. The sequencing sample was made of PBMCs. The origin of the receptors is a woman between 18 and 55 years old in good health.

V gene TRBV2 combines with J gene TRBJ2-5; 7 bases are shared with TRBD1. Losses at the gene ends were 6 bases for V and 1 base for J; bases not matched to a gene: 5. Germline values: CDR1 SNHLY, CDR2 FYNNEI. The CDR3 is 14 amino acids. The DNA of the CDR3 is TGTGCCAGCAGAAGCCGGGACAGCCAAGAGACCCAGTACTTC. This gives the protein CASRSRDSQETQYF.

This clonotype was observed a few times. The chain employs TRBV9 and TRBJ2-7, with a possible D match to TRBD1 (7 bases). The germline V gene has CDR1 SGDLS and CDR2 YYNGEE. The CDR3 is 14 residues long. Between the trimmed V and J ends, which lost 4 bases and 3 bases, there was a span of 14 bases. The CDR3 DNA follows: TGTGCCAGCAGCCCCGCGGGACAGCGCTACGAGCAGTACTTC. It translates to CASSPAGQRYEQYF.

The V gene is TRBV23-1, the J gene TRBJ1-1; 9 bases align to TRBD1. TRBV23-1 is assigned to the ORF class and has an uncertain function. CDR3 length: 15 residues. The V gene end was trimmed by 7 bases and the J gene end by 3 bases; junction bases not matched to a gene: 9. This CDR3 reads CASIHRGPGYTEAFF. The CDR3 DNA sequence: TGCGCCAGCATCCACAGGGGGCCAGGGTACACTGAAGCTTTCTTT.

This clonotype appeared a few times. The chain uses TRBV29-1 and TRBJ2-7, with 7 positions matching TRBD2. Germline V gene data show CDR1 as SQVTM and CDR2 as ANQGSEA. This CDR3 is built from 14 residues. J was trimmed by 2 bases and V by 4 bases; bases with no gene match: 8. CDR3 sequence: CSVVSGVSTYEQYF. CDR3 bases: TGCAGCGTTGTCAGCGGGGTTAGCACCTACGAGCAGTACTTC.

This clonotype was recorded many times. The genes are TRBV29-1 and TRBJ1-1; D remains ambiguous. The germline CDR1 and CDR2 sequences are SQVTM and ANQGSEA. V lost 3 bases and J lost 0, with 5 bases in between. This CDR3 has 12 amino acids. The CDR3 region has the DNA TGCAGCGTTGACCGGCTGAACACTGAAGCTTTCTTT. It is translated as CSVDRLNTEAFF.

The V call is TRBV20-1, the J call TRBJ1-5; D gene uncertain. The V gene lost 1 base and the J gene lost 3 bases, with 7 bases spanning the gap. Germline lookup yields CDR1 DFQATT and CDR2 SNEGSKA (reference sequence). CDR3 length: 13 amino acids. CDR3 sequence (DNA): TGCAGTGCTAGAGGGGATCCCAATCAGCCCCAGCATTTT. It yields the protein CSARGDPNQPQHF.

The CDR3, as DNA: TGTGCTTCGCGGGAGATGACAGATACGCAGTATTTT. Protein sequence: CASREMTDTQYF. The rearrangement links TRBV7-2 to TRBJ2-3; 7 bases agree with TRBD2. This CDR3 contains 12 residues. CDR1 and CDR2 (germline): SGHTA, FQGNSA.

This clonotype came up a few times. The chain employs TRBV6-6 and TRBJ2-3; maybe TRBD1 (6 bases). Germline CDR1 MNHNY, CDR2 SVGAGI (reference sequence). This CDR3 region has 15 residues. V was pared by 6 bases and J by 0 bases, with 13 bases between. The chain's CDR3 is CASRSRDTSTDTQYF. CDR3 in DNA: TGTGCCAGCAGGTCCCGGGACACTAGCACAGATACGCAGTATTTT.

The rearrangement links TRBV7-8 to TRBJ2-7; perhaps TRBD1 as D (6 bases). In germline, CDR1 is SGHVS, CDR2 FQNEAQ. The CDR3 is 17 residues long. Trimming removed 1 base at V and 0 bases at J, with 16 bases between. The CDR3 bases are TGTGCCAGCAGCTTAGGTCTATTAAGGACAGTCTCCTACGAGCAGTACTTC. This codes for CASSLGLLRTVSYEQYF.